This TCR beta chain was recovered during a study of blood T cell repertoires in COVID-19. About the research overall: Sites across the United States, Italy and Spain contributed samples from acute and convalescent COVID-19. The cDNA or gDNA used as material had been derived from T cells, B-cell-depleted T cells, or PBMCs.

Per the original methods: Estimation of nucleated cell counts relied on the amplification of reference gene primers. The assay was immunoSEQ multiplex PCR, and TCRdb's table has in-frame clones only and misses some. The DNA was the basis for D and trimming; V, J and clone size are from that table. The sample records 150,000 to 200,000 clones, 70% to 90% being singletons. This CDR3 spans 14 amino acids. The V gene lost 5 bases and the J gene lost 1 base, with 9 bases spanning the gap. Germline assignment: CDR1 WSHSY and CDR2 SAAADI. V and J are TRBV10-2 and TRBJ1-3; possible D gene TRBD1, 6 bases. The sequenced material came from peripheral blood. The receptor was isolated from an elderly woman with acute or convalescent COVID-19. CDR3 bases: TGCGCCAGCAGTTCCGGGACATCTGGAAACACCATATATTTT. This sequence encodes CASSSGTSGNTIYF.